The 16 T cell receptor beta chains below come from one sample, sequenced in a study of CD8+ T cells in alopecia areata. Following RNA extraction, reverse transcription yielded cDNA that acted as the sequencing template. The assay was immunoSEQ multiplex PCR, and TCRdb's table has in-frame clones only and misses some. The sample carries about 130,000 clones, roughly 58% recorded once. This sample comprised CD4+ T cells sorted from blood, obtained at week 0. These receptors were obtained from a human donor with alopecia areata.

This chain uses TRBV7-2 with TRBJ2-7; D perhaps matches TRBD2 (6 bases). Germline CDR1 SGHTA, CDR2 FQGNSA. This CDR3 is built from 15 residues. Trimming removed 1 base at V and 1 base at J, with 11 bases between. The CDR3 coding sequence is TGTGCCAGCAGCTTAGTTCGGGAGAGATCCTACGAGCAGTACTTC. It codes for CASSLVRERSYEQYF.

This clone showed up just a few times. The chain recombines TRBV5-6 with TRBJ1-5, with D hard to call. CDR1 SGHDT and CDR2 YYEEEE come from the germline V gene. This CDR3 has 13 residues. V lost 2 bases and J lost 1, with 4 bases in between. CDR3 DNA: TGTGCCAGCAGCTTTCAGAGCAATCAGCCCCAGCATTTT. Protein sequence: CASSFQSNQPQHF.

This clone appeared once. The CDR3 loop reads CASSSLTTSTDTQYF. For the CDR3, the DNA is TGTGCCAGCAGCTCCTTAACAACTAGCACAGATACGCAGTATTTT. This chain links TRBV7-3 with TRBJ2-3; the D is unclear. Germline-derived CDR1 and CDR2 are SGHTA and FQGTGA. V gave up 4 bases and J gave up 0 bases, with 11 bases separating them. The CDR3 has 15 amino acids.

Remarks on this clone: The CDR3 carries no conserved terminal phenylalanine or tryptophan, so it likely arises from a read error. No DNA is shown, since the ends of the CDR3 on it are uncertain; the CDR3 is the one TCRdb lists. The chain uses TRBV5-6 and TRBJ2-7; the table's D gene call, TRBD1, was not cross checked with the DNA. The length of the CDR3 is 9 amino acids, counting both ends. Germline-derived CDR1 and CDR2 are SGHDT and YYEEEE. The CDR3 loop is CASSSTGSL.

The DNA for the CDR3 is TGTGCCAGCAGCCGGACTAGCGGGAGCTACGAGCAGTACTTC. Amino acids: CASSRTSGSYEQYF. The chain combines TRBV6-5 with TRBJ2-7, with TRBD2 matching over 13 bases. Germline trimming cut 6 bases from V and 3 bases from J; bases unmatched to any gene: 2. Germline V gives CDR1 MNHEY, CDR2 SVGAGI. This CDR3 has 14 amino acids.

The chain has TRBV30 and TRBJ2-4; 12 nucleotides agree with TRBD2. From germline, CDR1 is GTSNPN and CDR2 SVGIG (reference sequence). The length of the CDR3 is 18 residues. With 0 bases clipped from V and 8 bases from J, the junction kept 14 bases outside the gene matches. The CDR3 here is CAWSVFGATSGSMDIQYF. CDR3 bases: TGTGCCTGGAGTGTTTTCGGGGCGACTAGCGGGAGTATGGACATTCAGTACTTC. Combining the CDR3 with reference TRBV30 and TRBJ2-4 gives the whole variable domain SQTIHQWPATLVQPVGSPLSLECTVEGTSNPNLYWYRQAAGRGLQLLFYSVGIGQISSEVPQNLSASRPQDRQFILSSKKLLLSDSGFYLCAWSVFGATSGSMDIQYFGAGTRLSVL.

The rearrangement joins TRBV5-1 to TRBJ2-3, with D possibly matching TRBD1 (6 bases). Deletions cut 0 bases from V and 6 bases from J, with 11 bases between. There are 14 residues in the CDR3. The germline V gene encodes CDR1 SGHRS and CDR2 YFSETQ. The CDR3 DNA is TGCGCCAGCAGCTTGGAACAGGGTGGGGATACGCAGTATTTT. Protein product: CASSLEQGGDTQYF.

The CDR3 loop is CASSLSSGRETQYF. CDR3 in DNA: TGTGCCAGCAGCTTGAGTAGCGGCCGAGAGACCCAGTACTTC. This chain links TRBV11-2 with TRBJ2-5, with D perhaps matching TRBD2 (6 bases). Germline-derived CDR1 and CDR2 are SGHAT and FQNNGV. Trimming shortened V by 3 bases and J by 4 bases, and 12 bases separated the two germline ends. The CDR3 extends over 14 amino acids.

The V call is TRBV2, the J call TRBJ2-2, with 11 positions matching TRBD2. The CDR3 runs to 16 residues. CDR1 is SNHLY and CDR2 is FYNNEI in the germline V gene. The V and J ends lost 6 bases and 5 bases, in that order; junction bases with no gene match: 8. Here the CDR3 DNA reads TGTGCCAGCAGCCTTAGCGGGGGGGCCAGAACCGGGGAGCTGTTTTTT. Translating gives CASSLSGGARTGELFF.

The chain is built from TRBV7-8 and TRBJ1-6; maybe TRBD1 (6 bases). Per the germline V gene, CDR1 is SGHVS and CDR2 is FQNEAQ. Between the trimmed V and J ends, which lost 5 bases and 7 bases, there was a span of 18 bases. This CDR3 is 16 amino acids long. The CDR3 DNA follows: TGTGCCAGCAGCGCGACATGGGGGGGGCACAATTCACCCCTCCACTTT. Protein product: CASSATWGGHNSPLHF.

V and J are TRBV19 and TRBJ2-7; D remains unclear. Germline loops: CDR1 LNHDA, CDR2 SQIVND (reference sequence). With 4 bases removed from V and 2 bases from J, the gap between germline ends came to 6 bases. CDR3 length equals 12 residues. CDR3 in amino acids: CASSNGAYEQYF. The CDR3, as DNA: TGTGCCAGTAGTAACGGAGCCTACGAGCAGTACTTC.

V and J are TRBV7-8 and TRBJ2-2; D remains ambiguous. V was shortened by 5 bases and J by 1 base, with 11 bases between the two germline ends. The CDR3 has 15 residues. CDR1 is SGHVS and CDR2 is FQNEAQ in the germline V gene. The CDR3 spells CASSRSRLNTGELFF. The CDR3 region has the DNA TGTGCCAGCAGCCGTAGTCGGCTGAACACCGGGGAGCTGTTTTTT.

The chain recombines TRBV28 with TRBJ2-7; D is ambiguous. Trimming left V 4 bases short and J 4 bases short, with 14 bases between. CDR3 size: 14 residues. The V gene's germline CDR1 is MDHEN and CDR2 SYDVKM. CDR3 sequence reads: CASSSDRVRYEQYF. The CDR3 coding sequence is TGTGCCAGCAGTTCGGACCGGGTTAGATACGAGCAGTACTTC.

This clone was seen more than once but under ten times. V gene TRBV6-6 combines with J gene TRBJ1-6; D is possibly TRBD1 (5 bases). This CDR3 spans 13 amino acids. Germline-derived CDR1 and CDR2 are MNHNY and SVGAGI (reference sequence). The V end was cut by 8 bases, the J end by 6 bases, with 11 bases between. This chain's CDR3 is CASWGGGNSPLHF. CDR3 bases: TGTGCCAGCTGGGGGGGTGGTAATTCACCCCTCCACTTT.

The gene calls are TRBV4-3 and TRBJ2-5; D remains unclear. Trimming cost V 4 bases and J 5 bases, with 17 bases left between them. Germline assignment: CDR1 LGHNA and CDR2 YSLEER. This CDR3 is built from 15 residues. The CDR3 bases are TGCGCCAGCAGCCGGGTAACTAATCGTGGGGAGACCCAGTACTTC. Translation: CASSRVTNRGETQYF.

The J gene is TRBJ1-5, the V gene TRBV2, with 7 bases identical to TRBD1. The length of the CDR3 is 14 residues. Germline CDR1 is SNHLY and CDR2 is FYNNEI. V was pared by 5 bases and J by 6 bases, with 7 bases of the junction left unmatched. The CDR3 here is CASSTGQVGQPQHF. CDR3 nucleotide sequence: TGTGCCAGCAGTACTGGACAGGTGGGTCAGCCCCAGCATTTT.